A single TCR beta chain is shown here with its context. No antigen is known for it. The data were produced by immunoSEQ multiplex PCR, yet TCRdb's version contains in-frame clones alone and is incomplete. The table includes fewer than 1.8 million clones, around 98.5% detected once. This record belongs to a study of shared clonotypes between healthy human individuals. Study observations and caveats: An effect of sequencing depth on clonotype sharing among donors was expected.

Both subsets, CD45RA+ naive and CD45RA-negative memory, were split from the CD4+ cells. Per germline, CDR1 WSHSY and CDR2 SAAADI. The CDR3 is made up of 16 amino acids. V was clipped by 0 bases and J by 5 bases, with 17 bases between them. The specimen sequenced was naive CD4+ T cells sorted from blood. The subset was: CD45RA+ positively selected. The TCR originated in a man aged 30 to 39 in good health. The chain links TRBV10-2 to TRBJ2-7, with D perhaps given as TRBD1 or TRBD2 (5 bases each). CDR3 region: CASSESGTPQTHEQYF. DNA for the CDR3: TGCGCCAGCAGTGAGTCGGGGACCCCCCAGACCCACGAGCAGTACTTC.